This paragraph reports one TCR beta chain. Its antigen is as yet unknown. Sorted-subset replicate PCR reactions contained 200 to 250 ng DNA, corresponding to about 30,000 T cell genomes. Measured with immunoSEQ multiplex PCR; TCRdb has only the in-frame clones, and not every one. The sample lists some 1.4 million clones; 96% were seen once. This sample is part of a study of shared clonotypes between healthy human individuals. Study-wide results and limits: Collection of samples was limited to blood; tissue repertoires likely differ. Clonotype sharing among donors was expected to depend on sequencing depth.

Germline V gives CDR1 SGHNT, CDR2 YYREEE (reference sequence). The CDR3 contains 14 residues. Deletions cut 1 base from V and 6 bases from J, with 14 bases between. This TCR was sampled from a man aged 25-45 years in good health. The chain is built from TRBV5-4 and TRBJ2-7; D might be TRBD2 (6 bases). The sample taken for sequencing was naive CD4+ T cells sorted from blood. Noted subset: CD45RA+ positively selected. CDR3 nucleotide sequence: TGTGCCAGCAGCTTGAGCGGGTCCTCAGCCGAGCAGTACTTC. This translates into CASSLSGSSAEQYF.